The sequence of this TCR beta chain was determined in a study of T-cell reconstitution after alpha-beta-depleted transplantation in children. The authors prepared the TCRbeta library with unique molecular identifiers. Each CDR3 protein gets one entry after TCRdb re-called the PCR reads with MiXCR. The sample lists over 120,000 distinct CDR3 sequences, roughly 9% seen once, with about a sixth in the top ten. Many counts were recorded for this clonotype. Its antigen is not identified. Germline V gives CDR1 DFQATT, CDR2 SNEGSKA (reference sequence). V was clipped by 6 bases and J by 4 bases; unmatched bases: 6. This CDR3 comprises 13 residues. Findings of the study overall: Most T-cell counts and diversity one year after the transplant came from T cells that were newly produced. The origin of high day-60 TCRbeta diversity in some patients lay in surviving recipient T cells and thymic progenitors.

The source of this sequence is a female patient aged 2-10 years who had a stem cell transplant for congenital amegakaryocytic thrombocytopenia, so the T cells may come from the graft donor. The material was PBMCs, mostly from graft donor cells, obtained 180 days after TCRalphabeta/CD19-depleted stem cell transplant. This chain links TRBV20-1 with TRBJ2-7; 10 bases line up with TRBD2. The chain's CDR3 is CSASSSGGYEQYF. The CDR3 DNA reads TGCAGTGCCAGTTCTAGCGGGGGATACGAGCAGTACTTC.